The table lists the clone carrying this T cell receptor beta chain with a count of one. This specimen belongs to a study of blood T cell repertoires in COVID-19. About the study: The United States, Italy and Spain supplied acute and convalescent COVID-19 samples. PBMCs, B-cell-depleted T cells, or T cells were the source of the cDNA or gDNA that made up the material.

The participants were between roughly 18 and 100 years old and came from fewer than 25 US areas. Original processing notes: Reference gene primer amplification in the assay estimated nucleated cell counts. Sequenced by immunoSEQ multiplex PCR; TCRdb stores in-frame clones only, minus some. D and trimming come from the DNA, and the V and J calls and clone size come from that table. The table lists around 200,000 clones, 86% of them singletons. The junction had 9 bases not matched to a gene; V was cut back by 5 bases and J by 3 bases. The CDR3 is 15 residues long. CDR1 SEHNR and CDR2 FQNEAQ come from the germline V gene (reference sequence).

The J gene is TRBJ2-7, the V gene TRBV7-9; 8 positions agree with TRBD1. Sequencing was done on a sample of PBMCs or T cells enriched from blood (not recorded which). The TCR was taken from a man aged 40-55 years with acute COVID-19. The CDR3 nucleotides read TGTGCCAGCAGCGGATCACTCAGGGGGCTCTACGAGCAGTACTTC. Its protein is CASSGSLRGLYEQYF.